The rows below give T cell receptor beta chains drawn from one sample of a study of CD8 T cells in Susac syndrome. TCRdb re-derived calls from the immunoSEQ multiplex PCR reads in MiXCR, one entry per CDR3 protein. The table shows approximately 74,000 distinct CDR3 sequences, with 94% occurring only once. The sample consisted of CD8+ T cells from PBMCs. The receptors originated from a human donor with Susac syndrome. CDR3s include the opening cysteine and the closing phenylalanine or tryptophan. The D gene is left open where the match is weak.

length: 14; V: TRBV12-3/TRBV12-4; J: TRBJ2-7; D: -; CDR3: CASSLQGSWYEQYF; DNA: TGTGCCAGCAGTTTACAGGGGTCATGGTACGAGCAGTACTTC
length: 16; V: TRBV27; J: TRBJ2-7; D: TRBD1; CDR3: CASSQIPGQPTYEQYF; DNA: TGTGCCAGCAGTCAAATTCCGGGACAGCCGACCTACGAGCAGTACTTC
length: 13; V: TRBV20-1; J: TRBJ2-5; D: -; CDR3: CSAAELEQETQYF; DNA: TGCAGTGCTGCCGAGTTGGAGCAAGAGACCCAGTACTTC
length: 13; V: TRBV27; J: TRBJ1-2; D: TRBD1; CDR3: CATGQGHVRGYTF; DNA: TGTGCCACCGGACAGGGACACGTTCGGGGCTACACCTTC
length: 16; V: TRBV7-9; J: TRBJ2-3; D: -; CDR3: CASSNGTGGHSDTQYF; DNA: TGTGCCAGCAGCAACGGGACCGGGGGGCACTCAGATACGCAGTATTTT
length: 16; V: TRBV20-1; J: TRBJ2-1; D: -; CDR3: CSAKRLTGASYNEQFF; DNA: TGCAGTGCTAAAAGGTTAACGGGGGCCTCCTACAATGAGCAGTTCTTC
length: 13; V: TRBV4-3; J: TRBJ2-7; D: -; CDR3: CASSQDPEDEQYF; DNA: TGCGCCAGCAGCCAAGACCCGGAGGACGAGCAGTACTTC
length: 14; V: TRBV12-3/TRBV12-4; J: TRBJ2-7; D: -; CDR3: CASTQGAGGDEQYF; DNA: TGTGCCAGCACCCAGGGGGCGGGGGGCGATGAGCAGTACTTC
length: 15; V: TRBV27; J: TRBJ2-7; D: TRBD2; CDR3: CASSSRLAGGYEQYF; DNA: TGTGCCAGCAGTTCCCGGCTAGCGGGAGGCTACGAGCAGTACTTC
length: 14; V: TRBV19; J: TRBJ1-2; D: -; CDR3: CASSPAGANYGYTF; DNA: TGTGCCAGTAGTCCGGCGGGGGCTAACTATGGCTACACCTTC
length: 15; V: TRBV27; J: TRBJ1-5; D: -; CDR3: CASSPRGLGAQPQHF; DNA: TGTGCCAGCAGCCCTAGGGGGTTAGGGGCTCAGCCCCAGCATTTT
length: 14; V: TRBV28; J: TRBJ2-7; D: TRBD1; CDR3: CASSSSHRGYEQYF; DNA: TGTGCCAGCAGCTCGTCACACAGGGGCTACGAGCAGTACTTC
length: 15; V: TRBV20-1; J: TRBJ1-2; D: -; CDR3: CSASESLSGKDGYTF; DNA: TGCAGTGCTAGCGAATCCCTATCAGGGAAGGATGGCTACACCTTC
length: 21; V: TRBV20-1; J: TRBJ2-1; D: -; CDR3: CSARDHLFPGPSAGSYNEQFF; DNA: TGCAGTGCTAGAGACCACCTTTTTCCGGGACCCTCGGCTGGCTCCTACAATGAGCAGTTCTTC
length: 18; V: TRBV4-3; J: TRBJ2-1; D: TRBD2; CDR3: CASSQEPLAGGAYNEQFF; DNA: TGCGCCAGCAGCCAAGAACCTCTAGCGGGAGGGGCCTACAATGAGCAGTTCTTC
length: 16; V: TRBV7-8; J: TRBJ2-3; D: TRBD2; CDR3: CASSLQGTSRMDTQYF; DNA: TGTGCCAGCAGCCTCCAGGGGACTAGCCGTATGGATACGCAGTATTTT
length: 13; V: TRBV5-4; J: TRBJ1-2; D: -; CDR3: CASSLGQLGGYTF; DNA: TGTGCCAGCAGCTTGGGACAGCTGGGTGGCTACACCTTC
length: 13; V: TRBV29-1; J: TRBJ2-2; D: -; CDR3: CSVERPNTGELFF; DNA: TGCAGCGTTGAGCGCCCCAACACCGGGGAGCTGTTTTTT
length: 13; V: TRBV29-1; J: TRBJ1-5; D: -; CDR3: CSVEADSNQPQHF; DNA: TGCAGCGTTGAGGCAGATAGCAATCAGCCCCAGCATTTT
length: 15; V: TRBV6-5; J: TRBJ2-3; D: -; CDR3: CASSYSGGVTDTQYF; DNA: TGTGCCAGCAGTTACTCGGGGGGCGTGACAGATACGCAGTATTTT
length: 17; V: TRBV20-1; J: TRBJ2-7; D: -; CDR3: CSARGMVAGPTPYEQYF; DNA: TGCAGTGCTAGAGGGATGGTTGCGGGCCCTACCCCCTACGAGCAGTACTTC
length: 20; V: TRBV11-1; J: TRBJ1-1; D: -; CDR3: CASSRPRGFWIWGLNTEAFF; DNA: TGTGCCAGCAGCCGCCCAAGAGGATTTTGGATTTGGGGCTTGAACACTGAAGCTTTCTTT